This T cell receptor beta chain was found in a study of shared clonotypes between healthy human individuals (dated by TCRdb to the early 2020s). For the study in its entirety: Two women and three men aged 18 to 49 years were included in the cohort. Between about 0.9 and 9 billion PBMCs per donor were obtained by leukapheresis. Per donor, three plates each were used for CD4 naive and CD4 memory, two for CD8 naive, and one for CD8 memory. To estimate repertoire size and how much clonotypes are shared between individuals, the study performed deep sequencing of blood TCR repertoires from roughly five healthy adults. Libraries were prepared and TCR repertoires were sequenced by different laboratories using diverse techniques, in order to increase sequencing depth and limit assay-specific biases. General study outcomes and caveats: Compared with non-shared clonotypes, the clonotypes found in all four sorted-subset donors had higher generation probabilities. When several donors were compared, the shared fraction of clonotypes was roughly 4.8% for naive CD4, around 3.6% for naive CD8, 2.3% for memory CD4, and around 0.4% for memory CD8. Because the study included only a small number of donors, the genetic and exposure-history diversity represented was limited. Pairwise subsampling led to the expectation that sequencing depth would affect the degree of clonotype sharing among donors. Sampling was limited to blood, and TCR repertoires in tissue likely differ from TCR repertoires in blood. Even with the large sequencing depth, rarefaction of the sorted-subset datasets indicated that sequencing was incomplete. Estimated clonotype richness was generally larger for naive than for memory subsets.

Worth noting for this clone: It has no known antigen specificity. There are no base qualities to consult, and no much larger clone falls within one base.

Using the deep immunoSEQ assay, multiplex PCR amplified TCR CDR3 regions from genomic DNA. For each cell subset, the extracted genomic DNA was distributed evenly across all wells of several immunoSEQ 96-well plates, and each plate served as one replicate. For sorted subsets, approximately 200 ng of genomic DNA, equivalent to 30,000 or so T cell genomes, went into each replicate PCR. Purified libraries were measured with a Qubit 3.0 fluorometer, size-checked on a Bioanalyzer 2100, and measured again with the KAPA Library Quantification kit. A separate single-read 150-cycle Illumina NextSeq 550 flow cell was used to sequence each immunoSEQ 96-well plate. The paper's processing steps were these. Because the immunoSEQ output included only junctional sequences and no quality scores, the filtering could not be the same as the filtering used for full-length reads. Sequences were annotated with PyIR, a Python wrapper for IgBLAST v1.9, using IMGT germline references to assign V/J genes and CDR3. Reads with weak V/J assignments (E-value above 1e-6), missing CDR3, stop codons, out-of-frame junctions, or ambiguous translated residues were removed. V3J clonotypes were defined by identical inferred V gene, J gene, and CDR3 amino acid sequence. The percentage overlap between two repertoires was calculated by dividing the number of shared unique clonotypes by the size of the smaller repertoire. Repertoire richness was assessed with RTK rarefaction, the Chao1 estimator, and Recon v2.1 estimates of unobserved clonotypes. Generation probabilities for all TCRbeta clonotypes obtained by the gDNA method from a handful of donors were computed using OLGA. Entries here come from immuneACCESS through TCRdb and include only in-frame sequences with V and J called. Some clones fail to appear in such tables; in the studies checked, an unresolved V gene covers under half of the shortfall, and the cause of the remainder is unknown. The DNA gave D and trimming, while V, J and clone size come from that table. The sample table holds 2 million to 2.5 million clones, of which approximately 95% were seen once. The leading ten clones occupy about 1.1% of the sample.

For the CD8 naive samples, CD45RO-negative cells were positively selected for CCR7, yielding a CD45RA+CCR7+ population from which TemRA cells were excluded. The donors were healthy, HIV-negative adults with no recently reported acute infections or vaccinations. Every donor was a Caucasian adult residing in Nashville, Tennessee, USA. After blood collection by leukapheresis, PBMCs were isolated using Ficoll-Histopaque density gradient centrifugation and then cryopreserved in the vapor phase of liquid nitrogen. Analytical flow cytometry was used to check the purity and quantity of each magnetically sorted T cell population. Each sorted fraction had its genomic DNA isolated and then quantified by UV absorbance on a Nanodrop 2000c. V and J are truncated by 5 bases and 2 bases respectively, leaving an intervening sequence of 7 bases. Taken from cysteine to phenylalanine, the CDR3 has 13 residues. The retained sequence is limited to the CDR3, 39 bases, with the frame set at the first base. CDR1 GTSNPN and CDR2 SVGIG are derived from the germline V gene (reference sequence).

The sample taken for sequencing was naive CD8+ T cells sorted from blood. The cell subset or site label, read with the paper, signifies: CD45RA+CCR7+. This receptor was taken from a young man in good health. Recombination connected TRBV30 to TRBJ1-6; the D gene cannot be named for sure. The DNA reads as follows: TGTGCCTGGGACACGGCCTATAATTCACCCCTCCACTTT. This codes for CAWDTAYNSPLHF.